This T cell receptor (beta chain) was captured in a study of shared clonotypes between healthy human individuals. Whole-study results and caveats: Lower generation probabilities were found for non-shared clonotypes than for those shared by all four donors. Sampling covered nothing but blood. Tissue TCR repertoires likely differ from those found in blood.

The germline V and J ends were trimmed by 4 bases and 0 bases, with 13 bases remaining between them. This CDR3 is built from 16 residues. The germline V gene encodes CDR1 MDHEN and CDR2 SYDVKM. The table came from immunoSEQ multiplex PCR; TCRdb's copy has only in-frame clones and leaves some out. The sample records roughly 2,000,000 clones, about 95% being singletons. Only CD45RO-negative cells positively selected for CCR7 counted as naive CD8 cells, so terminally differentiated effector memory CD45RA+ cells were excluded. Turning to this clone: The antigen is not known.

This clonotype was sampled from a young man in good health. The sequenced material came from naive CD8+ T cells sorted from blood. The chain carries TRBV28 and TRBJ1-5, with D hard to call. Written as DNA, the CDR3 is TGTGCCAGCAGTTCCCGATCCACGTATAGCAATCAGCCCCAGCATTTT. Its protein product is CASSSRSTYSNQPQHF.